The 9 T cell receptor beta chains below were found in one sample sequenced in a study of CD8 T cells in Susac syndrome. Random hexamers were used to reverse transcribe an amount of about 0.45 to 1 ug RNA. Via MiXCR, TCRdb re-called the immunoSEQ multiplex PCR reads, giving one row per CDR3 protein. This sample has approximately 190,000 distinct CDR3 sequences, with approximately 94% found just once. What was sequenced was CD4+ T cells from PBMCs. The receptors shown here come from a human donor with Susac syndrome.

The chain has TRBV6-5 and TRBJ2-7; D is perhaps TRBD2 (6 bases). V dropped 0 bases and J dropped 2 bases, with 8 bases sitting between them. Germline loops: CDR1 MNHEY, CDR2 SVGAGI. CDR3 length: 14 residues. DNA for the CDR3: TGTGCCAGCAGTTACTCGGGGGGAACCTACGAGCAGTACTTC. Translation gives CASSYSGGTYEQYF.

The V call is TRBV6-1, the J call TRBJ2-2, with 8 bases fitting TRBD1. J lost 4 bases, V lost 3 bases, and 4 bases had no gene match. In germline, CDR1 is MNHNS, CDR2 SASEGT. The CDR3 length is 15 residues. This chain's CDR3 is CASSERTGSTGELFF. CDR3 DNA sequence: TGTGCCAGCAGTGAGAGGACAGGGTCCACCGGGGAGCTGTTTTTT.

V is TRBV6-5 and J is TRBJ1-2, with D perhaps matching TRBD1 (5 bases). The ends were cut back, 5 bases at V and 7 bases at J, with 17 bases in the middle. Germline V gene sequence: CDR1 MNHEY, CDR2 SVGAGI. The length of the CDR3 is 14 residues. The CDR3 DNA reads TGTGCCAGCAGTGAGCGGACAAGGGGTGGTGGCTACACCTTC. Its translation: CASSERTRGGGYTF.

The chain carries TRBV20-1 and TRBJ2-5; TRBD2 is a possible D gene (6 bases). The CDR3 loop spans 12 amino acids. Germline loops: CDR1 DFQATT, CDR2 SNEGSKA (reference sequence). The V end was cut by 3 bases, the J end by 4 bases, with 9 bases between. CDR3 bases: TGCAGTGCTAGGTTGCGGGGAGAGACCCAGTACTTC. It translates to CSARLRGETQYF.

The V gene is TRBV7-9, the J gene TRBJ2-5, with 7 bases lining up with TRBD2. This CDR3 is built from 15 residues. The germline CDR1 and CDR2 sequences are SEHNR and FQNEAQ (reference sequence). J gave up 1 base and V 5 bases, and 7 bases lay outside the gene matches. In DNA, the CDR3 is TGTGCCAGCAGCCGGCGGGCGGGGGTCCAAGAGACCCAGTACTTC. Residues: CASSRRAGVQETQYF.

This chain uses TRBV6-6 with TRBJ1-1, with 8 positions matching TRBD1. The CDR3 length is 14 residues. The trim removed 4 bases at V and 5 bases at J, leaving 6 bases unmatched. Germline V gives CDR1 MNHNY, CDR2 SVGAGI (reference sequence). CDR3 bases: TGTGCCAGCAGTTCTCAGGGGGCTCTAACTGAAGCTTTCTTT. This translates into CASSSQGALTEAFF.

The V call is TRBV12-3 or TRBV12-4, the J call TRBJ2-5; 7 bases match TRBD2. J lost 3 bases, V lost 2 bases, and 3 bases had no gene match. The CDR3 length is 14 residues. CDR3 sequence: CASSLSAGEETQYF. In nucleotides, the CDR3 is TGTGCCAGCAGTTTAAGTGCGGGGGAAGAGACCCAGTACTTC.

This clonotype was detected only once. The J gene is TRBJ2-1, the V gene TRBV7-2; D may be TRBD1 (5 bases). The germline V gene has CDR1 SGHTA and CDR2 FQGNSA. The length of the CDR3 is 15 residues. The germline V and J ends were trimmed by 5 bases and 9 bases, with 20 bases remaining between them. The CDR3 DNA follows: TGTGCCAGCAGCGGAGACCGCCCAGGGTGGGTTGAGCAGTTCTTC. It translates to CASSGDRPGWVEQFF.

This clonotype has just a few counts. CDR3 DNA: TGTGCCAGCAGTCAGGTACAGGGTGACTATGGCTACACCTTC. The encoded protein is CASSQVQGDYGYTF. The genes are TRBV6-5 and TRBJ1-2; TRBD1 is a possible D gene (6 bases). This CDR3 is built from 14 residues. V was trimmed by 5 bases and J by 3 bases, leaving 13 bases between them. From germline, CDR1 is MNHEY and CDR2 SVGAGI.